Described below is a single TCR beta chain sequence and its context. Its antigen is unidentified. Assay used: immunoSEQ multiplex PCR; TCRdb lists only in-frame clones, some missing. The sample consists of roughly 58,000 clones, approximately 80% of them appearing once. The data originate from a study of radiation and T cells in renal cell carcinoma. Study-level points and caveats: From baseline, blood top tumor clonotypes peaked at 2 weeks post-radiation. No pretreatment tumor biopsies were available for baseline clonotypes.

The time point is: blood 4 weeks post-SBRT, at nephrectomy. Treatment reported: 15 Gy SBRT to primary tumor, nephrectomy 4 weeks later. Nephrectomy followed 15 Gy stereotactic body radiation by 4 weeks. This renal cell carcinoma was of the clear cell type. This CDR3 has 17 amino acids. V lost 3 bases to trimming and J lost 3 bases; unmatched junction nucleotides: 11. Per germline, CDR1 MNHNS and CDR2 SASEGT. Sequences were derived from blood, sampled from a patient whose treatment included radiotherapy and nephrectomy. This sequence originates from a man between 60 and 75 years old with renal cell carcinoma. The chain recombines TRBV6-1 with TRBJ1-1; 9 bases align to TRBD1. This chain's CDR3 is CASSDLGGQGGDTEAFF. CDR3 sequence (DNA): TGTGCCAGCAGTGACCTCGGGGGACAGGGTGGGGACACTGAAGCTTTCTTT.